The following is a T cell receptor (beta chain) sequence with its context. The sample is drawn from a study of blood T cell repertoires in COVID-19. Study as a whole: Nucleic acid was either cDNA or gDNA, and it came from T cells, B-cell-depleted T cells, or PBMCs.

In germline, CDR1 is KGHSH, CDR2 LQKENI. The CDR3 is made up of 12 amino acids. V gave up 2 bases and J gave up 5 bases, with 5 bases separating them. TCRdb keeps only in-frame clones here, not all; method: immunoSEQ multiplex PCR. The table has tens of thousands of clones, around 72% seen once. The chain employs TRBV18 and TRBJ2-3; D call uncertain. The TCR comes from a woman aged 80 or over with acute or convalescent COVID-19. Sequencing was performed on peripheral blood. For the CDR3, the DNA is TGTGCCAGCTCACCAAATAGAGATACGCAGTATTTT. Its translation: CASSPNRDTQYF.